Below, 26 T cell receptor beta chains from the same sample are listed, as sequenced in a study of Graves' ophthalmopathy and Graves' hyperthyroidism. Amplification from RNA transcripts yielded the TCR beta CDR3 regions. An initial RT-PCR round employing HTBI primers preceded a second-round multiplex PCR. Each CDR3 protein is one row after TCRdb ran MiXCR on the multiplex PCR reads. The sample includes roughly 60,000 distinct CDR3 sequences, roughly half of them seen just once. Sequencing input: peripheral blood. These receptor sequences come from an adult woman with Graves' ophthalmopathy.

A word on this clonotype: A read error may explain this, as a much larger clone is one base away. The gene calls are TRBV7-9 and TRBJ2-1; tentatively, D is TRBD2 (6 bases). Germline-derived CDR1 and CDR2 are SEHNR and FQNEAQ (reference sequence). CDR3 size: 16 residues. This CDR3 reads CASSPESSVSYNGQFF. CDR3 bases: TGTGCCAGCAGCCCGGAGTCTAGCGTTTCCTACAATGGGCAGTTCTTC.

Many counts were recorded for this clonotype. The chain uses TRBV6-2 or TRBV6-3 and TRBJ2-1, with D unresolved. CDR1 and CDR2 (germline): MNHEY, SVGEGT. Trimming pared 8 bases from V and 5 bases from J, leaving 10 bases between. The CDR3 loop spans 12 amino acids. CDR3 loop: CASYSRNNEQFF. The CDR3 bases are TGTGCCAGCTATTCTCGGAACAATGAGCAGTTCTTC.

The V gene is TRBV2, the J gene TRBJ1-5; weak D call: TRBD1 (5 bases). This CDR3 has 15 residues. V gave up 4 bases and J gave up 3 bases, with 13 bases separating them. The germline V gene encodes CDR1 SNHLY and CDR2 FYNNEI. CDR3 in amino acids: CASSGGSGLNQPQHF. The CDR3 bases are TGTGCCAGCAGTGGGGGTTCAGGGCTCAATCAGCCCCAGCATTTT.

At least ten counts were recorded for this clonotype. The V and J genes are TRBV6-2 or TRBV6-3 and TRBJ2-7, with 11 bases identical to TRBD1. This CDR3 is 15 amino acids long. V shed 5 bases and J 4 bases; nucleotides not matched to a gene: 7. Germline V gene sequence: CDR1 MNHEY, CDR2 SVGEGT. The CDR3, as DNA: TGTGCCAGCAGTAGACGGGACAGGGGGACTTACGAGCAGTACTTC. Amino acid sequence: CASSRRDRGTYEQYF.

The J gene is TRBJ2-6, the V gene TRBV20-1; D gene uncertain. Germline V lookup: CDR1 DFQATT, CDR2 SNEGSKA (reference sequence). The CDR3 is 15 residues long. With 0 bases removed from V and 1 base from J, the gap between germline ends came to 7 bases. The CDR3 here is CSARDPPSGANVLTF. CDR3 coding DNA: TGCAGTGCTAGAGATCCCCCTTCTGGGGCCAACGTCCTGACTTTC.

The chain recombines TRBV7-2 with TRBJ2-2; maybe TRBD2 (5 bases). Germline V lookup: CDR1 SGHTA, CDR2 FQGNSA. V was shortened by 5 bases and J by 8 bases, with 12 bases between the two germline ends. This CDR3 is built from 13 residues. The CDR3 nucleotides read TGTGCCAGCAGCCCACTCGAGGGAGGGGAGCTGTTTTTT. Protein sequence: CASSPLEGGELFF.

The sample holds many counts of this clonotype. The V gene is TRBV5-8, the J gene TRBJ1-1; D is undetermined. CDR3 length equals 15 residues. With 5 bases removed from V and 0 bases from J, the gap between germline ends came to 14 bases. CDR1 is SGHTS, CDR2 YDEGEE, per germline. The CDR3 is CASSYRGRMNTEAFF. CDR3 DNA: TGTGCCAGCAGTTATCGTGGCAGGATGAACACTGAAGCTTTCTTT.

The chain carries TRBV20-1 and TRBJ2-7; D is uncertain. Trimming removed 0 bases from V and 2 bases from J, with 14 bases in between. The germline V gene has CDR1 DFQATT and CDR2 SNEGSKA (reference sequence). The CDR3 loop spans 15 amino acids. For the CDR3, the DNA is TGCAGTGCTAGAGACGGTAGTGGTGGGGCCTACGAGCAGTACTTC. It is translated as CSARDGSGGAYEQYF.

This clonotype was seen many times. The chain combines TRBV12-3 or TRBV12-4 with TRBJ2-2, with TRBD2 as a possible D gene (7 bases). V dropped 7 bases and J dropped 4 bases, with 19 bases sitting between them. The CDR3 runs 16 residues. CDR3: CASKDYYREGTGELFF. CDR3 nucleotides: TGTGCCAGCAAGGATTATTACAGGGAGGGCACCGGGGAGCTGTTTTTT.

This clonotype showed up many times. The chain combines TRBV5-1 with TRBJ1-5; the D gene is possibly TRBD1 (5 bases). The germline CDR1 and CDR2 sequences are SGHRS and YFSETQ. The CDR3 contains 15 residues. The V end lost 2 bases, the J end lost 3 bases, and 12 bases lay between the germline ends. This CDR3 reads CASSFGGMSNQPQHF. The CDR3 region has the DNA TGCGCCAGCAGCTTTGGGGGAATGTCCAATCAGCCCCAGCATTTT. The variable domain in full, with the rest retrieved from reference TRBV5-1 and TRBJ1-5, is KAGVTQTPRYLIKTRGQQVTLSCSPISGHRSVSWYQQTPGQGLQFLFEYFSETQRNKGNFPGRFSGRQFSNSRSEMNVSTLELGDSALYLCASSFGGMSNQPQHFGDGTRLSIL.

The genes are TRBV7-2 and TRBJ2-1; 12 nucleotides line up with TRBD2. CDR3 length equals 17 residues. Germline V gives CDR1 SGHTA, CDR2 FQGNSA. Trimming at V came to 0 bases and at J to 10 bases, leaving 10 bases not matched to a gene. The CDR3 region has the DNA TGTGCCAGCAGCTTAGCCCCTAGCGGGGGGGCATCATACGAGCAGTTCTTC. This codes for CASSLAPSGGASYEQFF.

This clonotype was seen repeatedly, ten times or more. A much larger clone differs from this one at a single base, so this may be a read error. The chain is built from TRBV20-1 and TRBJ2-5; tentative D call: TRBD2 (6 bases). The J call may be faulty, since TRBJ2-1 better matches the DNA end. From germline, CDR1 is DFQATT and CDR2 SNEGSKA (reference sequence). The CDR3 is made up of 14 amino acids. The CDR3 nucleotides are TGCAGTGCTAGAGGTGTTATCCCTGGGGGGACCCAGTTCTTC. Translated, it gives CSARGVIPGGTQFF.

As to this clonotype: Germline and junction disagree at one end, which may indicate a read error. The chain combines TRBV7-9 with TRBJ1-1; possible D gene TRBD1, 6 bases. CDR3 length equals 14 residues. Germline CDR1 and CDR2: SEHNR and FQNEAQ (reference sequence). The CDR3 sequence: CVSSRTGIETEAFF. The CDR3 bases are TGTGTCAGCAGCCGAACAGGGATTGAGACTGAAGCTTTCTTT.

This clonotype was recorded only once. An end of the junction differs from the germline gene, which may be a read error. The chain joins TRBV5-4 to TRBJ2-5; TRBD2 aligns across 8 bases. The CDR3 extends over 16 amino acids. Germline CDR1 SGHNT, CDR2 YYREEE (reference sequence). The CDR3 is CAISLGSGTGGETQYF. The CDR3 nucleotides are TGTGCCATCAGCTTGGGTAGCGGGACCGGCGGAGAGACCCAGTACTTC.

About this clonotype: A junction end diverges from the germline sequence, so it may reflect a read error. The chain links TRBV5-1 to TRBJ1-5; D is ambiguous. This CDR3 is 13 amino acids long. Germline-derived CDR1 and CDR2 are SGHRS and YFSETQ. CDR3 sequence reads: CASSWGTDQPRYF. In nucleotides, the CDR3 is TGCGCCAGCAGCTGGGGTACGGATCAGCCCCGGTATTTT.

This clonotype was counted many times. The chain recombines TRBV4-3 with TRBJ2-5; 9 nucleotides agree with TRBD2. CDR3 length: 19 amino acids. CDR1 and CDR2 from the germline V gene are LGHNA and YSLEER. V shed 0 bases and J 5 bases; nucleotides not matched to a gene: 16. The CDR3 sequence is CASSQERGEVREGRETQYF. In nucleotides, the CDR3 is TGCGCCAGCAGCCAAGAAAGAGGGGAGGTGCGGGAGGGCAGGGAGACCCAGTACTTC.

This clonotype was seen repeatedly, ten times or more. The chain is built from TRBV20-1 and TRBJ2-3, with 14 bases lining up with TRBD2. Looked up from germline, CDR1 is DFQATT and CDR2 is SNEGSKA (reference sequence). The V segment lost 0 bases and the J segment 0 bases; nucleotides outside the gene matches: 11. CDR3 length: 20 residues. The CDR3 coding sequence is TGCAGTGCTAGAGATCTGGGGACTAGCGGGAGTTTAACTAGCACAGATACGCAGTATTTT. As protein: CSARDLGTSGSLTSTDTQYF.

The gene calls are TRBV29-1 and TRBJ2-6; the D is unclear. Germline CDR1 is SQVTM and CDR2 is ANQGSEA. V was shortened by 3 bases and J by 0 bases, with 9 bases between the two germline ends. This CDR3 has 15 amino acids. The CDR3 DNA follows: TGCAGCGTTGAGGGCAGGAGCTCTGGGGCCAACGTCCTGACTTTC. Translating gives CSVEGRSSGANVLTF. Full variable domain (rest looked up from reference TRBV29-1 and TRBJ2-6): SAVISQKPSRDICQRGTSLTIQCQVDSQVTMMFWYRQQPGQSLTLIATANQGSEATYESGFVIDKFPISRPNLTFSTLTVSNMSPEDSSIYLCSVEGRSSGANVLTFGAGSRLTVL.

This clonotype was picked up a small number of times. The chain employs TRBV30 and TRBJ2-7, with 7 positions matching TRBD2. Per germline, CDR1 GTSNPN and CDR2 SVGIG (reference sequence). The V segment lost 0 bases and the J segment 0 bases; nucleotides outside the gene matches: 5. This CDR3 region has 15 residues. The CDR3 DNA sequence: TGTGCCTGGAGTGTACCGGGGGGAAACTCCTACGAGCAGTACTTC. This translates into CAWSVPGGNSYEQYF. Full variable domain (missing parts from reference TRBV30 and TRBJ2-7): SQTIHQWPATLVQPVGSPLSLECTVEGTSNPNLYWYRQAAGRGLQLLFYSVGIGQISSEVPQNLSASRPQDRQFILSSKKLLLSDSGFYLCAWSVPGGNSYEQYFGPGTRLTVT.

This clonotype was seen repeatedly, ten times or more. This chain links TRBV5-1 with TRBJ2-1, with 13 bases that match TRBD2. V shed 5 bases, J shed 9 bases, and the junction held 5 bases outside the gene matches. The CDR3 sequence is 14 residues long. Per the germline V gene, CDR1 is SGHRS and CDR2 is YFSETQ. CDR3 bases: TGCGCCAGCAGAGGGACTAGCGGGAAGAGTGAGCAGTTCTTC. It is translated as CASRGTSGKSEQFF.

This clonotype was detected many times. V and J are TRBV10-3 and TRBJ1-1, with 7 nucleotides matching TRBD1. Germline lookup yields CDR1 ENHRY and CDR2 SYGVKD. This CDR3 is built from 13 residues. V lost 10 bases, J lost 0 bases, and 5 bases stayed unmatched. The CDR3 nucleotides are TGTGCCACCACGACAGGGATGAACACTGAAGCTTTCTTT. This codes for CATTTGMNTEAFF.

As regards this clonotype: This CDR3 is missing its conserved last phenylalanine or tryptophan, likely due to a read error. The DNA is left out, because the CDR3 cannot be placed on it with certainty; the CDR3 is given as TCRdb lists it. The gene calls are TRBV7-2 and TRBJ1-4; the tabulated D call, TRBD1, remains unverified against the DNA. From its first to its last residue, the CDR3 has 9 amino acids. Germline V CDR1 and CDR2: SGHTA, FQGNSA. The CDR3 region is CASSLGAVL.

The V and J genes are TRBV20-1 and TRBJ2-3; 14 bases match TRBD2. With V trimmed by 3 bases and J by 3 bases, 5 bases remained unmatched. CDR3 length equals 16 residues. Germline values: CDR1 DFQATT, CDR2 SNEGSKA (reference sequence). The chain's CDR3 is CSARRLAGGPTDTQYF. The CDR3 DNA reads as TGCAGTGCTAGGCGACTAGCGGGAGGGCCAACAGATACGCAGTATTTT.

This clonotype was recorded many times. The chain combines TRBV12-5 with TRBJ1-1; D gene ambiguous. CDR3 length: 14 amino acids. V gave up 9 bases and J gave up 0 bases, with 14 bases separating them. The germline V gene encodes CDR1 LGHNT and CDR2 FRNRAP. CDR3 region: CASTRDALNTEAFF. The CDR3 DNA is TGTGCTAGCACCCGGGATGCCTTGAACACTGAAGCTTTCTTT.

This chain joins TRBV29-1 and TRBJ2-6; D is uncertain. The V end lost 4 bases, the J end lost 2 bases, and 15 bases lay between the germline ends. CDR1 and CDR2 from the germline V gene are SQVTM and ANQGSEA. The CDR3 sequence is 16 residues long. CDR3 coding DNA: TGCAGCGTTGTTCAATTAGAGAACGCTGGGGCCAACGTCCTGACTTTC. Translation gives CSVVQLENAGANVLTF.

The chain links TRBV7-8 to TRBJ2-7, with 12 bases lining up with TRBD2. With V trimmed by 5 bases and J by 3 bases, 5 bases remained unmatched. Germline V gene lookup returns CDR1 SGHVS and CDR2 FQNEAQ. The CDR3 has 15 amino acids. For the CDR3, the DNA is TGTGCCAGCAGCCCCTGGACTAGCGGGGACTACGAGCAGTACTTC. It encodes CASSPWTSGDYEQYF. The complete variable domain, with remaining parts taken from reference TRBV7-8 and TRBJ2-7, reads GAGVSQSPRYKVAKRGQDVALRCDPISGHVSLFWYQQALGQGPEFLTYFQNEAQLDKSGLPSDRFFAERPEGSVSTLKIQRTQQEDSAVYLCASSPWTSGDYEQYFGPGTRLTVT.